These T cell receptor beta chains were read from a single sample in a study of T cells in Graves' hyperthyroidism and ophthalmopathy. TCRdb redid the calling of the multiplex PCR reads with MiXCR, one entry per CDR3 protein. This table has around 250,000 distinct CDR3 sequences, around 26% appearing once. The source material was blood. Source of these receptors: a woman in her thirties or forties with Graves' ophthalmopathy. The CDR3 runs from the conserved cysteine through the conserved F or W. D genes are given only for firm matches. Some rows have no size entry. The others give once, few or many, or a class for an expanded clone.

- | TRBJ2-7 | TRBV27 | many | TGTGCCAGCAGTTTCCGGTCGGGGAACGAGCAGTACTTC | CASSFRSGNEQYF
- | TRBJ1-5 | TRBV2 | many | TGTACCAGCAGTGAAGCGATTGGGAGTCAGCCCCAGCATTTT | CTSSEAIGSQPQHF
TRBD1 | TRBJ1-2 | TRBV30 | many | TGTGCCTGGCGTACCAGACAGGGGAACTATGGCTACACCTTC | CAWRTRQGNYGYTF
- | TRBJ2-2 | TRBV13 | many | TGTGCCAGCAGCTTAGTAGGCGGGGAGCTGTTTTTT | CASSLVGGELFF
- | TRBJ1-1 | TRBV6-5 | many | TGTGCCAGCAGTAGTTTTGTGAACACTGAAGCTTTCTTT | CASSSFVNTEAFF
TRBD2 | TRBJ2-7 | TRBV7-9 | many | TGTGCCAGCAGCTTACTAGCGGGAGGGAAGCACGAGCAGTACTTC | CASSLLAGGKHEQYF
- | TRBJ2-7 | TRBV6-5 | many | TGTGCCAGCGGGGACGGACCCTACGAGCAGTACTTC | CASGDGPYEQYF
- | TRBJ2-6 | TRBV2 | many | TGTGCCAGCACCCCTAGCTCCTGGGCCAACGTCCTGACTTTC | CASTPSSWANVLTF
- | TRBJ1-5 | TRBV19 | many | TGTGCCAGTTATAGCAATCAGCCCCAGCATTTT | CASYSNQPQHF
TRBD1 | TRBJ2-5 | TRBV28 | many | TGTGCCAGCAGAACAACAGGGGCCTCAGAGACCCAGTACTTC | CASRTTGASETQYF
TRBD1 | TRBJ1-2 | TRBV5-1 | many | TGCGCCAGCAGCTTCGACAGGGGCTCCACGGGCTACACCTTC | CASSFDRGSTGYTF
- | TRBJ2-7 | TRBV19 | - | TGTGCCAGTAGGGGGGTTTCGGCGGACTACTACGAGCAGTACTTC | CASRGVSADYYEQYF
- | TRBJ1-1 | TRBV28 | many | TGTGCCAGCAGTTTATTACCAGCCTCAATGAACACTGAAGCTTTCTTT | CASSLLPASMNTEAFF
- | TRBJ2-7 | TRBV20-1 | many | TGCAGTGCTAGAGATCTCAGGGGACTGGAGACCTACGAGCAGTACTTC | CSARDLRGLETYEQYF
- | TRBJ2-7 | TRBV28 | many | TGTGCCAGCACCCTACCGGGCTCCTACGAGCAGTACTTC | CASTLPGSYEQYF
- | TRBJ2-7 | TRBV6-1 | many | TGTGCCAGCAGTGCCTCCGGGACATTGACCTACGAGCAGTACTTC | CASSASGTLTYEQYF
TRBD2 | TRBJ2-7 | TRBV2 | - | TGTGCCAGCGCCCGACTAGCGGGGATCTCCTACGAGCAGTACTTC | CASARLAGISYEQYF
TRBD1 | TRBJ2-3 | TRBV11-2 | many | TGTGCCAGCAGCAAGTCCCGGGACAGTGTGGATACGCAGTATTTT | CASSKSRDSVDTQYF
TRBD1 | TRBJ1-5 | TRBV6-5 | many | TGTGCCAGCCTCCCTCCCTTTAGAGGGGGCTTTAGCAATCAGCCCCAGCATTTT | CASLPPFRGGFSNQPQHF
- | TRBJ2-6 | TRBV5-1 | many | TGCGCCAGCAGCTTGGAGAGCGAACTCTCTGGGGCCAACGTCCTGACTTTC | CASSLESELSGANVLTF
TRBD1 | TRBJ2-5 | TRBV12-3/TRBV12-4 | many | TGTGCCAGCAGACCCGGGACAGCGCAAGAGACCCAGTACTTC | CASRPGTAQETQYF
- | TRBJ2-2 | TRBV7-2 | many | TGTGCCAGCAGCTTAGCACAGATTACCGGGGAGCTGTTTTTT | CASSLAQITGELFF
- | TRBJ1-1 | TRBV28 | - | TGTGCCAGCAGGCCAACAAACACAGGGTTAGTCACTGAAGCTTTCTTT | CASRPTNTGLVTEAFF
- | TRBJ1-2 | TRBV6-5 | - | TGTGCCAGCAGTTCCCAGGGTTGGGGCTACACCTTC | CASSSQGWGYTF
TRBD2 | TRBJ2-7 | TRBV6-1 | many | TGTGCCAGCAGTCGGACTAGCGGGAGTCCTTACGAGCAGTACTTC | CASSRTSGSPYEQYF
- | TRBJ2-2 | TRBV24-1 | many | TGTGCCACCAGTGATTTGCGACAGCATACTAACACCGGGGAGCTGTTTTTT | CATSDLRQHTNTGELFF
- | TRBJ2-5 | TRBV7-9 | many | TGTGCCAGCAGCTTAGCCCAACTTCAAGAGACCCAGTACTTC | CASSLAQLQETQYF
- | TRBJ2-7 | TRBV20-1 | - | TGCAGTGCTAGAGAGACTCACGGGGCGATTGAGCAGTACTTC | CSARETHGAIEQYF
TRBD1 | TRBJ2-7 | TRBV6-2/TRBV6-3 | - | TGTGCCAGCAGAATACATGAACCGGGACAGGGCCACGAGCAGTACTTC | CASRIHEPGQGHEQYF
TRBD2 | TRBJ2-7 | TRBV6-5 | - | TGTGCCAGCAGTACTAGCGGGGGGAGCTCCTACGAGCAGTACTTC | CASSTSGGSSYEQYF
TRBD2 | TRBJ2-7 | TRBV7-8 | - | TGTGCCAGCAGCTTAGAGAGCGGGAGTGGCTACGAGCAGTACTTC | CASSLESGSGYEQYF
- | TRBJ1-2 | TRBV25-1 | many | TGTGCCACGAGACAGGAATCCTATGGCTACACCTTC | CATRQESYGYTF
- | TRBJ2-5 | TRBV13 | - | TGTGCCAGCAGCTTAGTGCAGGCGCAAGAGACCCAGTACTTC | CASSLVQAQETQYF
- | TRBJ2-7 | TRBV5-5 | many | TGTGCCAGCAGCTCGGAGCCATGGGAGCAGTACTTC | CASSSEPWEQYF
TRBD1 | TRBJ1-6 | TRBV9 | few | TGTGCCAGCAGAGGACAGGACCCAGGGTCACCCCTCCACTTT | CASRGQDPGSPLHF
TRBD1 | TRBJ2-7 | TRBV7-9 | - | TGTGCCAGCAGCCAGACCGGGACAGGGGGGAACGAGCAGTACTTC | CASSQTGTGGNEQYF
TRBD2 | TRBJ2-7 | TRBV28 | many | TGTGCCTCCCATCGGGGGGGCGAGTACGAGCAGCACTTC | CASHRGGEYEQHF
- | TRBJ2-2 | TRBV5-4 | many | TGTGCCAGCAGCGGACAGTTCACCGGGGAGCTGTTTTTT | CASSGQFTGELFF
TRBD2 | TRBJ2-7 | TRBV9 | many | TGTGCCAGCAGCGTAGAAGCGGGAGACTTGTACGAGCAGTACTTC | CASSVEAGDLYEQYF
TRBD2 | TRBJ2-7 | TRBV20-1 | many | TGCAGTGCTCGACTAGCGGGAGGGCTCGAGCAGTACTTC | CSARLAGGLEQYF
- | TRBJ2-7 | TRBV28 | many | TGTGCCAGCAGCCCTTTCGGAAGCTCCTACGAGCAGTACTTC | CASSPFGSSYEQYF
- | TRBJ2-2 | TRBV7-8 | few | TGTGCCAGCATCCAGGGAGAGGAGCTGTTTTTT | CASIQGEELFF
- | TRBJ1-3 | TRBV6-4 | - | TGTGCCAGCAGTGACAAACCATCTACTCTCTCTGGAAACACCATATATTTT | CASSDKPSTLSGNTIYF
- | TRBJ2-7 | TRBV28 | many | TGTGCCAGCAGCCGAGGGGCAATACTCTCCTACGAGCAGTACTTC | CASSRGAILSYEQYF